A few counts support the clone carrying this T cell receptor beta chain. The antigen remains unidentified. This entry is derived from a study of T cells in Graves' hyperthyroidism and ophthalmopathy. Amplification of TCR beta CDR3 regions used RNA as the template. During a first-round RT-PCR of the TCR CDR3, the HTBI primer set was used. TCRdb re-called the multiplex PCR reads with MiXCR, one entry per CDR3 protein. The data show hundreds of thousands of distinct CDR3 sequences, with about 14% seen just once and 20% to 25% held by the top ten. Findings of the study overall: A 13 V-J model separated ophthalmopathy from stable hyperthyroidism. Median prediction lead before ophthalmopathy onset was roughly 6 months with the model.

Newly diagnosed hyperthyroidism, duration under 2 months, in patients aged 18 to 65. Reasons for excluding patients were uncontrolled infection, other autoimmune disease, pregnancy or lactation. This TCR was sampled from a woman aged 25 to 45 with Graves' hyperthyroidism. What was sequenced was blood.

The DNA of the CDR3 is TGTGCCAGCAGTTTATGGGGGGGCGGTCAGCCCCAGCATTTT. The encoded protein is CASSLWGGGQPQHF. The V gene is TRBV28, the J gene TRBJ1-5; D might be TRBD1 (6 bases). The CDR3 extends over 14 amino acids. Trimming took off 0 bases at V and 6 bases at J, with 9 bases between the two ends. Germline V gene data show CDR1 as MDHEN and CDR2 as SYDVKM. Full variable domain (outside the CDR3, taken from reference TRBV28 and TRBJ1-5): DVKVTQSSRYLVKRTGEKVFLECVQDMDHENMFWYRQDPGLGLRLIYFSYDVKMKEKGDIPEGYSVSREKKERFSLILESASTNQTSMYLCASSLWGGGQPQHFGDGTRLSIL.